One sample yielded the 26 T cell receptor beta chains listed below, sequenced in a study of CD8+CD57+ T cells in acquired aplastic anemia. Profiling that covered TCR beta VDJ and CDR3 relied on genomic DNA as its template. TCRdb independently ran MiXCR on the reads; one entry per CDR3 protein. The sample holds approximately 200,000 distinct CDR3 sequences, roughly half seen once. Specimen: sorted CD4+, CD8+, or CD8+CD57+ T cells (not recorded which) from PBMCs. The source is a human donor in good health, serving as a control.

This clonotype has only one observation. The J gene is TRBJ2-3, the V gene TRBV7-2, with D tentatively TRBD1 (5 bases). The CDR3 extends over 14 amino acids. The V end was cut by 3 bases, the J end by 2 bases, with 9 bases between. Germline V CDR1 and CDR2: SGHTA, FQGNSA. As DNA, the CDR3 is TGTGCCAGCAGCTTTTTTGGGGCCACAGATACGCAGTATTTT. Translating gives CASSFFGATDTQYF.

DNA for the CDR3: TGTGCCAGCAGACGTACAACAGGGCAGAACACTGAAGCTTTCTTT. Residues: CASRRTTGQNTEAFF. The chain employs TRBV6-5 and TRBJ1-1; D perhaps matches TRBD1 (6 bases). Germline values: CDR1 MNHEY, CDR2 SVGAGI. The CDR3 is 15 residues long. With 6 bases removed from V and 1 base from J, the gap between germline ends came to 15 bases.

The sample holds many counts of this clonotype. The rearrangement links TRBV12-5 to TRBJ1-3; D is uncertain. The germline gives CDR1 LGHNT, CDR2 FRNRAP. This CDR3 has 13 amino acids. Trimming stripped 1 base from V and 3 bases from J, with 4 bases between. Here the CDR3 reads CASGLGSGNTIYF. CDR3 in DNA: TGTGCTAGTGGTTTGGGCAGTGGAAACACCATATATTTT.

There are many counts of this clonotype. The chain uses TRBV6-6 and TRBJ1-2; TRBD1 might be the D (5 bases). Germline V gene sequence: CDR1 MNHNY, CDR2 SVGAGI (reference sequence). V was shortened by 5 bases and J by 4 bases, with 23 bases between the two germline ends. The CDR3 loop spans 17 amino acids. The CDR3 nucleotides are TGTGCCAGCAGTACCGACAGTGGGGTTAGCCGAATCTATGGCTACACCTTC. This gives the protein CASSTDSGVSRIYGYTF.

The V gene is TRBV7-9, the J gene TRBJ2-3; D might be TRBD1 (6 bases). Per germline, CDR1 SEHNR and CDR2 FQNEAQ (reference sequence). This CDR3 comprises 14 residues. The V and J ends lost 4 bases and 4 bases respectively, with 12 bases between them. In DNA form, the CDR3 reads TGTGCCAGCAGCTACCGGGACAAGGCAGATACGCAGTATTTT. Its translation: CASSYRDKADTQYF.

There are a few counts of this clonotype. The chain links TRBV30 to TRBJ1-1, with 7 bases lining up with TRBD1. This CDR3 is built from 13 residues. Germline CDR1 GTSNPN, CDR2 SVGIG (reference sequence). V trimming: 0 bases; J trimming: 5 bases; junction bases outside the gene matches: 3. CDR3 in amino acids: CAWSVNRGTEAFF. CDR3 in DNA: TGTGCCTGGAGTGTGAACAGGGGTACTGAAGCTTTCTTT.

The chain couples TRBV15 to TRBJ1-5, with D uncertain. Trimming shortened V by 2 bases and J by 0 bases, and 11 bases separated the two germline ends. Germline loops: CDR1 LNHNV, CDR2 YYDKDF (reference sequence). The CDR3 is 16 residues long. This CDR3 reads CATSRTGEYSNQPQHF. DNA for the CDR3: TGTGCCACCAGCAGAACCGGGGAGTATAGCAATCAGCCCCAGCATTTT.

The CDR3 protein is CASSPGGQYF. CDR3 nucleotides: TGTGCCAGCAGCCCTGGGGGGCAGTACTTC. The J gene is TRBJ2-7, the V gene TRBV5-4; D may match TRBD1 or TRBD2 (5 bases each). CDR1 SGHNT and CDR2 YYREEE come from the germline V gene (reference sequence). This CDR3 is 10 amino acids long. V was pared by 4 bases and J by 9 bases, with 8 bases between.

This clonotype was detected ten times or more. The rearrangement uses TRBV6-2 or TRBV6-3 and TRBJ1-1; D remains unclear. Looked up from germline, CDR1 is MNHEY and CDR2 is SVGEGT. This CDR3 comprises 11 residues. V was pared by 7 bases and J by 4 bases, with 7 bases between. The DNA of the CDR3 is TGTGCCAGCACCAAAGGCACTGAAGCTTTCTTT. It translates to CASTKGTEAFF.

This clonotype was recorded many times. The rearrangement links TRBV28 to TRBJ1-3; tentative D call: TRBD1 (6 bases). The V gene's germline CDR1 is MDHEN and CDR2 SYDVKM. V was trimmed by 5 bases and J by 2 bases, leaving 10 bases between them. This CDR3 is built from 14 residues. CDR3 nucleotides: TGTGCCAGCAGTGTCGACAGGACTGGAAACACCATATATTTT. Translating it yields CASSVDRTGNTIYF.

The genes are TRBV9 and TRBJ1-6; TRBD1 matches at 7 bases. This CDR3 has 16 amino acids. Per germline, CDR1 SGDLS and CDR2 YYNGEE. V was clipped by 4 bases and J by 7 bases; unmatched bases: 11. CDR3 sequence: CASSLAGDSGNSPLHF. The CDR3 region has the DNA TGTGCCAGCAGCCTAGCGGGGGACAGCGGGAATTCACCCCTCCACTTT.

As concerns this clonotype: This could be a read error, since a much larger clone is one nucleotide away. The genes are TRBV7-2 and TRBJ2-4; D unresolved. This CDR3 has 18 amino acids. Per germline, CDR1 SGHTA and CDR2 FQGNSA. Trimming removed 3 bases at V and 0 bases at J, with 18 bases between. The CDR3 coding sequence is TGTGCCAGCAGCTTGGCCCCACCCAATAGAATAGCCAAAAACATTCAGTACTTC. It is translated as CASSLAPPNRIAKNIQYF.

The table lists this clonotype with many counts. This chain links TRBV24-1 with TRBJ2-1; D is ambiguous. Germline values: CDR1 KGHDR, CDR2 SFDVKD. The CDR3 is made up of 14 amino acids. Trimming removed 5 bases at V and 6 bases at J, with 13 bases between. The CDR3 is CATSGRVALNEQFF. CDR3 nucleotides: TGTGCCACCAGTGGGCGAGTGGCCCTCAATGAGCAGTTCTTC.

This clonotype appeared a few times. The CDR3 nucleotides are TGTGCCAGCAGCCCGGGACCTACACACTATGGCTACACCTTC. Its protein is CASSPGPTHYGYTF. The rearrangement joins TRBV7-9 to TRBJ1-2; a possible D gene is TRBD1 (5 bases). The germline gives CDR1 SEHNR, CDR2 FQNEAQ (reference sequence). V gave up 5 bases and J gave up 3 bases, with 13 bases separating them. This CDR3 has 14 residues.

V usage is TRBV2 and J usage is TRBJ2-3; D perhaps matches TRBD1 (6 bases). Germline values: CDR1 SNHLY, CDR2 FYNNEI. The CDR3 contains 13 residues. Trimming took 5 bases from V and 11 from J, leaving 17 bases between them. The CDR3 loop is CASSRDIDNEQYF. As DNA, the CDR3 is TGTGCCAGCAGTCGGGACATAGACAATGAGCAGTATTTT.

V is TRBV12-3 or TRBV12-4 and J is TRBJ1-6; 10 bases are a match to TRBD1. Losses at the gene ends were 4 bases for V and 5 bases for J; bases not matched to a gene: 2. The CDR3 runs 15 residues. The CDR3 loop reads CASSSGTGDNSPLHF. For the CDR3, the DNA is TGTGCCAGCAGTTCGGGGACAGGGGATAATTCACCCCTCCACTTT.

In its sample, this clonotype was seen many times. The chain joins TRBV6-2 or TRBV6-3 to TRBJ2-7, with no clear D. Germline V lookup: CDR1 MNHEY, CDR2 SVGEGT. CDR3 size: 13 residues. V shed 3 bases and J shed 3 bases, with 9 bases lying between them. The CDR3: CASSYNSGYEQYF. As DNA, the CDR3 is TGTGCCAGCAGTTATAATAGTGGCTACGAGCAGTACTTC.

This clonotype appeared many times. The V and J genes are TRBV20-1 and TRBJ1-2, with D possibly being TRBD1 (6 bases). The germline V and J ends were trimmed by 3 bases and 8 bases, with 10 bases remaining between them. The CDR3 length is 11 residues. Germline CDR1 DFQATT, CDR2 SNEGSKA (reference sequence). The CDR3 nucleotides are TGCAGTGCTAGGGGGGCAGGGGGCTACACCTTC. This translates into CSARGAGGYTF.

The chain carries TRBV25-1 and TRBJ2-3, with a tentative D call TRBD1 (6 bases). Germline V gene lookup returns CDR1 MGHDK and CDR2 SYGVNS. The V end lost 2 bases, the J end lost 6 bases, and 24 bases lay between the germline ends. CDR3 size: 18 residues. The CDR3 is CASSEPLKGVPLGDTQYF. In DNA form, the CDR3 reads TGTGCCAGCAGTGAACCTTTAAAGGGGGTACCCTTGGGGGATACGCAGTATTTT.

This clonotype was seen just once. The chain carries TRBV10-3 and TRBJ2-7; no firm D call. Germline lookup yields CDR1 ENHRY and CDR2 SYGVKD. Trimming removed 8 bases from V and 0 bases from J, with 8 bases in between. This CDR3 contains 12 residues. The CDR3 region is CAIRSNSYEQYF. CDR3 nucleotides: TGTGCCATCCGGAGCAACTCCTACGAGCAGTACTTC.

The gene calls are TRBV20-1 and TRBJ1-1; 9 bases are shared with TRBD1. The CDR3 runs to 15 residues. Germline V gene sequence: CDR1 DFQATT, CDR2 SNEGSKA (reference sequence). The J segment lost 5 bases and the V segment lost 6 bases, leaving 13 bases of the junction unmatched. The DNA of the CDR3 is TGCAGTGCAAACGGGACAGGGAGGGGGGCAACTGAAGCTTTCTTT. Translated, it gives CSANGTGRGATEAFF.

This clonotype was recorded only once. J is TRBJ2-3 and V is TRBV11-2; a possible D gene is TRBD1 (5 bases). The CDR3 is 15 residues long. From germline, CDR1 is SGHAT and CDR2 FQNNGV. Trimming removed 1 base at V and 5 bases at J, with 13 bases between. The CDR3 bases are TGTGCCAGCAGCTTAGGGGGCCTCGCGTTAGATACGCAGTATTTT. Translating it yields CASSLGGLALDTQYF.

The chain carries TRBV5-1 and TRBJ2-1; D ambiguous. Germline-derived CDR1 and CDR2 are SGHRS and YFSETQ. Trimming took 2 bases from V and 6 from J, leaving 9 bases between them. The CDR3 sequence is 13 residues long. The CDR3 DNA follows: TGCGCCAGCAGCTTTGGGCATCTCAATGAGCAGTTCTTC. It codes for CASSFGHLNEQFF.

This sequence joins TRBV20-1 and TRBJ1-2; 10 bases are a match to TRBD1. Unmatched junction bases numbered 7, after V lost 7 bases and J lost 11 bases. Germline loops: CDR1 DFQATT, CDR2 SNEGSKA (reference sequence). The CDR3 sequence is 11 residues long. The CDR3 bases are TGCAGTGAGGGGACAGGGGCAGGGTACACCTTC. As protein: CSEGTGAGYTF.

The rearrangement links TRBV24-1 to TRBJ1-5; TRBD1 matches 9 bases. From germline, CDR1 is KGHDR and CDR2 SFDVKD. V lost 4 bases, J lost 6 bases, and 6 bases stayed unmatched. CDR3 size: 15 residues. This chain's CDR3 is CATSEGTGWRQPQHF. The CDR3 DNA sequence: TGTGCCACCAGTGAAGGGACAGGGTGGCGTCAGCCCCAGCATTTT.

The V call is TRBV10-3, the J call TRBJ2-7; possible D gene TRBD2, 5 bases. The CDR3 totals 14 residues. CDR1 is ENHRY, CDR2 SYGVKD, per germline. Between the trimmed V and J ends, which lost 5 bases and 4 bases, there was a span of 15 bases. The CDR3 DNA sequence: TGTGCCATCAGTTCGTACGGGGTACGGTACGAGCAGTACTTC. Residues: CAISSYGVRYEQYF.